The 18 T cell receptor beta chains in this list originate from one sample, sequenced in a study of response to subunit inactivated influenza vaccine. TCRdb processed the RT-PCR reads anew with MiXCR; each CDR3 protein has one entry. The profile covers 550,000 to 800,000 distinct CDR3 sequences, with approximately 15% appearing a single time and around a tenth taken by the ten largest. The input for sequencing was PBMCs from blood, taken 11 to 12 days after vaccination. The receptors were sampled from a man aged 45-65 years who received an inactivated influenza vaccine.

The table lists this clonotype with a few counts. The CDR3 nucleotides read TGTGCCACCAGCAGAGATCCGCGAGGCCAGCCCCAGCATTTT. This gives the protein CATSRDPRGQPQHF. The chain has TRBV15 and TRBJ1-5, with D unresolved. V was cut by 0 bases and J by 7 bases, with 10 bases left in between. CDR3 size: 14 residues. The V gene's germline CDR1 is LNHNV and CDR2 YYDKDF (reference sequence).

The genes are TRBV4-3 and TRBJ2-5, with a weak D call TRBD1 (6 bases). The V gene's germline CDR1 is LGHNA and CDR2 YSLEER. There are 19 residues in the CDR3. V was pared by 1 base and J by 5 bases, with 26 bases between. The CDR3 protein is CASSQVRPGQFDFKETQYF. For the CDR3, the DNA is TGCGCCAGCAGCCAAGTACGGCCCGGACAGTTCGATTTTAAGGAGACCCAGTACTTC.

This clonotype was picked up a small number of times. The rearrangement links TRBV12-3 or TRBV12-4 to TRBJ1-2, with TRBD1 matching 9 bases. CDR3 length equals 17 residues. J lost 7 bases, V lost 1 base, and 13 bases had no gene match. The CDR3 loop reads CASSLVGTGILLGGYTF. CDR3 coding DNA: TGTGCCAGCAGTTTAGTGGGGACAGGGATTTTATTGGGTGGCTACACCTTC.

This chain uses TRBV18 with TRBJ2-2; D uncertain. This CDR3 is 15 amino acids long. Germline V gene lookup returns CDR1 KGHSH and CDR2 LQKENI. The V and J ends lost 0 bases and 5 bases respectively, with 10 bases between them. CDR3 protein: CASSPPLGWTGELFF. The CDR3 DNA sequence: TGTGCCAGCTCACCACCGCTAGGTTGGACCGGGGAGCTGTTTTTT.

The rearrangement uses TRBV24-1 and TRBJ2-1, with 8 bases that match TRBD2. The V gene's germline CDR1 is KGHDR and CDR2 SFDVKD. Trimming took 3 bases from V and 8 from J; bases not matched to a gene: 5. The CDR3 consists of 14 residues. CDR3 nucleotides: TGTGCCACCAGTGATGGGGGGACTAGTTATGAGCAGTTCTTC. It codes for CATSDGGTSYEQFF.

This clonotype was seen at least ten times. The chain has TRBV5-6 and TRBJ2-3; 8 bases fit TRBD2. CDR1 and CDR2 (germline): SGHDT, YYEEEE. The CDR3 consists of 14 residues. The trim removed 1 base at V and 5 bases at J, leaving 3 bases unmatched. DNA for the CDR3: TGTGCCAGCAGCTTGTCCGGGGGGGGAGATACGCAGTATTTT. Protein: CASSLSGGGDTQYF.

This clonotype was counted only a few times. The rearrangement links TRBV5-1 to TRBJ2-7, with D possibly matching TRBD1 (6 bases). CDR3 size: 18 residues. Trimming stripped 3 bases from V and 4 bases from J, with 26 bases between. Germline CDR1 SGHRS, CDR2 YFSETQ. The CDR3, as DNA: TGCGCCAGCAGCTACGAAGGAACGCGAGGGGGATCGACGTACGAGCAGTACTTC. Translating gives CASSYEGTRGGSTYEQYF. Variable domain in full (rest from reference TRBV5-1 and TRBJ2-7): KAGVTQTPRYLIKTRGQQVTLSCSPISGHRSVSWYQQTPGQGLQFLFEYFSETQRNKGNFPGRFSGRQFSNSRSEMNVSTLELGDSALYLCASSYEGTRGGSTYEQYFGPGTRLTVT.

The chain uses TRBV10-3 and TRBJ2-7; TRBD2 aligns across 7 bases. V shed 0 bases and J 0 bases; nucleotides not matched to a gene: 8. CDR1 and CDR2 from the germline V gene are ENHRY and SYGVKD. The CDR3 loop spans 17 amino acids. CDR3 amino acids: CAISESLGLGSSYEQYF. The CDR3 DNA reads as TGTGCCATCAGTGAGTCCCTCGGACTAGGAAGCTCCTACGAGCAGTACTTC.

The chain couples TRBV18 to TRBJ2-7; TRBD2 agrees at 9 bases. CDR1 KGHSH and CDR2 LQKENI come from the germline V gene. The CDR3 contains 14 residues. V trimming: 8 bases; J trimming: 2 bases; junction bases outside the gene matches: 7. As DNA, the CDR3 is TGTGCCAGCAGTCCGACTAGCGGTCCCTACGAGCAGTACTTC. Translating it yields CASSPTSGPYEQYF.

The chain couples TRBV4-2 to TRBJ2-7; 9 bases are shared with TRBD2. CDR1 and CDR2 (germline): LGHNA, YNFKEQ. The CDR3 extends over 14 amino acids. Trimming took 3 bases from V and 6 from J; bases not matched to a gene: 6. CDR3 sequence (DNA): TGTGCCAGCAGCCAGACCGGGACTAGCATCGAGCAGTACTTC. Residues: CASSQTGTSIEQYF.

The chain links TRBV7-2 to TRBJ1-2; D ambiguous. V was trimmed by 3 bases and J by 6 bases, leaving 8 bases between them. The CDR3 is 12 residues long. Germline values: CDR1 SGHTA, CDR2 FQGNSA. The CDR3 nucleotides are TGTGCCAGCAGCTTCTTGCTTCATGGCTACACCTTC. Protein product: CASSFLLHGYTF. Full variable domain (remainder filled in from reference TRBV7-2 and TRBJ1-2): GAGVSQSPSNKVTEKGKDVELRCDPISGHTALYWYRQSLGQGLEFLIYFQGNSAPDKSGLPSDRFSAERTGGSVSTLTIQRTQQEDSAVYLCASSFLLHGYTFGSGTRLTVV.

This clonotype was detected a few times. V gene TRBV20-1 combines with J gene TRBJ2-5; 7 nucleotides match TRBD2. The CDR3 has 15 amino acids. From germline, CDR1 is DFQATT and CDR2 SNEGSKA (reference sequence). Trimming removed 1 base from V and 1 base from J; junction bases left unmatched: 6. The DNA of the CDR3 is TGCAGTGCTAGAGTCCCCGGACTAGGCCAAGAGACCCAGTACTTC. Protein product: CSARVPGLGQETQYF.

A few counts support this clonotype. The chain has TRBV11-2 and TRBJ1-3; D is unresolved. V was pared by 5 bases and J by 9 bases, with 17 bases between. Germline CDR1 is SGHAT and CDR2 is FQNNGV. The CDR3 has 14 amino acids. Written as DNA, the CDR3 is TGTGCCAGCAGCCGAAACAACGGTCGGTTCACCATATATTTT. This codes for CASSRNNGRFTIYF.

The J gene is TRBJ2-1, the V gene TRBV30; the D is unclear. Germline-derived CDR1 and CDR2 are GTSNPN and SVGIG (reference sequence). This CDR3 comprises 13 residues. Between the trimmed V and J ends, which lost 3 bases and 0 bases, there was a span of 6 bases. CDR3 nucleotides: TGTGCCTGGAGAGCTAGCTCCTACAATGAGCAGTTCTTC. Amino acids: CAWRASSYNEQFF.

The rearrangement links TRBV7-2 to TRBJ1-2; TRBD1 matches at 8 bases. Germline CDR1 SGHTA, CDR2 FQGNSA. The CDR3 has 15 residues. The junction had 11 bases not matched to a gene; V was cut back by 3 bases and J by 8 bases. The CDR3 region is CASSFPQQGVEGYTF. For the CDR3, the DNA is TGTGCCAGCAGCTTTCCCCAACAGGGGGTGGAGGGCTACACCTTC.

This chain uses TRBV18 with TRBJ2-7, with D unclear. CDR1 is KGHSH and CDR2 is LQKENI in the germline V gene. The CDR3 loop spans 15 amino acids. Trimming shortened V by 1 base and J by 3 bases, and 13 bases separated the two germline ends. Written as DNA, the CDR3 is TGTGCCAGCTCACCACAGGGAAGTGTTGGCTACGAGCAGTACTTC. Its protein is CASSPQGSVGYEQYF.

The rearrangement links TRBV28 to TRBJ2-1; 8 bases line up with TRBD2. The CDR3 contains 13 residues. Germline CDR1 and CDR2: MDHEN and SYDVKM. Germline trimming cut 6 bases from V and 8 bases from J; bases unmatched to any gene: 6. Here the CDR3 DNA reads TGTGCCAGCAGCCCCGGGACTAGTCATGAGCAGTTCTTC. Encoded protein: CASSPGTSHEQFF.

The rearrangement joins TRBV6-5 to TRBJ1-6; TRBD1 aligns across 9 bases. The ends lost 0 bases at V and 7 bases at J; junction bases unmatched: 1. The CDR3 sequence is 15 residues long. Germline CDR1 MNHEY, CDR2 SVGAGI. The CDR3 here is CASSYSGTGNSPLHF. The CDR3, as DNA: TGTGCCAGCAGTTACTCTGGGACAGGGAATTCACCCCTCCACTTT.